This TCR beta chain derives from a study of blood T cell repertoires in COVID-19. Seattle's enrolled individuals joined amid active infection and were then monitored longitudinally. Assay: immunoSEQ multiplex PCR; the TCRdb copy retains only in-frame clones and omits some. The sample yields roughly 47,000 clones, around 85% seen once. Unmatched junction bases numbered 11, after V lost 8 bases and J lost 4 bases. This CDR3 is 15 amino acids long. The germline V gene has CDR1 SNHLY and CDR2 FYNNEI. The specimen sequenced was peripheral blood. V is TRBV2 and J is TRBJ1-2; TRBD1 matches 9 bases. This receptor was taken from a woman aged 80 or older with COVID-19, enrolled during active disease. The CDR3 protein is CASCGTGQGAYGYTF. DNA for the CDR3: TGTGCCAGCTGTGGCACGGGACAGGGTGCCTATGGCTACACCTTC.